One TCR beta chain is described in this entry. Libraries were prepared by immunoSEQ multiplex PCR; TCRdb keeps only in-frame clonotypes and omits some of them. The sample shows 280,000 or so clones, approximately 85% of them seen only once. These data originate in a study of blood T cell repertoires in COVID-19. The J segment lost 3 bases and the V segment lost 6 bases, leaving 4 bases of the junction unmatched. Per germline, CDR1 MNHEY and CDR2 SMNVEV (reference sequence). The CDR3 consists of 15 residues. J is TRBJ2-2 and V is TRBV27; 10 positions match TRBD2. The receptor was isolated from a man aged 30 to 45 who had recovered from COVID-19. The sample comprised PBMCs or T cells enriched from blood (not recorded which). CDR3 amino acids: CASRYGTSDTGELFF. The CDR3 DNA sequence: TGTGCCAGCAGATACGGGACTAGCGACACCGGGGAGCTGTTTTTT.